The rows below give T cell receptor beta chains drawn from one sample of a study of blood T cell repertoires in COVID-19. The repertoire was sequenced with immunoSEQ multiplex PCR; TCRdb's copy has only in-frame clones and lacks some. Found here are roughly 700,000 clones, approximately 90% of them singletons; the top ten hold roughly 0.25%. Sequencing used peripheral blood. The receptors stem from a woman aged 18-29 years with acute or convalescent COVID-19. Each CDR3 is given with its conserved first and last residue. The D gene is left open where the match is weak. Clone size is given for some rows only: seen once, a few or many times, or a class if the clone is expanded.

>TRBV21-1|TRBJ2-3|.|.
TGTGCCAGGGGCGGGGTAAGTCAGGGTAGCACAGATACGCAGTATTTT
CARGGVSQGSTDTQYF
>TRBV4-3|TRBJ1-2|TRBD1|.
TGCGCCAGCAGCTCAAAAGGACAGGGGTGGGGCTACACCTTC
CASSSKGQGWGYTF
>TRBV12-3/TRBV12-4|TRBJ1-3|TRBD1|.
TGTGCCAGCAGGAAAGGACAGGCTAACGCCATATATTTT
CASRKGQANAIYF
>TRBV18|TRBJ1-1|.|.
TGTGCCAGCTCACTCGAGGGAACTGAAGCTTTCTTT
CASSLEGTEAFF
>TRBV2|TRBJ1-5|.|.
TGTGCCAGCAGAGATTCGGCGGATCAGCCCCAGCATTTT
CASRDSADQPQHF
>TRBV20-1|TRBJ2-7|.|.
TGCAGTGCTAGTAGGCAGGGGAACGAGCAGTACTTC
CSASRQGNEQYF
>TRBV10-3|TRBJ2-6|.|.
TGTGCCATCATGACAACCCTTGCTGGGGCCAACGTCCTGACTTTC
CAIMTTLAGANVLTF
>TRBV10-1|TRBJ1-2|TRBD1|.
TGCGCCACCCCTGACAGGGGCCCCGAGGCGGCTCATGGCTACACCTTC
CATPDRGPEAAHGYTF
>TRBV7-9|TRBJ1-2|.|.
TGTGCCAGCAGCTTAGTCAGGGCCCAGGGCTACACCTTC
CASSLVRAQGYTF
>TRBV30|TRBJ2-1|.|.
TGTGCCTGGAGTGGTGGGAGAGGGTGGAATGAGCAGTTCTTC
CAWSGGRGWNEQFF
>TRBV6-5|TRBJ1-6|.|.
TGTGCCAGCAGTTACTCGACGGGGGCCTATAATTCACCCCTCCACTTT
CASSYSTGAYNSPLHF
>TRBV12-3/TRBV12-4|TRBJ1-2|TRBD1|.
TGTGCCAGCACCCCGACAGGGCATGGCTACACCTTC
CASTPTGHGYTF
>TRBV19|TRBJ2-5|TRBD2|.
TGTGCCAGTAGTTTTTCGGGAGGAGAGACCCAGTACTTC
CASSFSGGETQYF
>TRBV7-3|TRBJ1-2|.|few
TGTGCCAGCAGCTTACCAGGGGAAGGCTACACCTTC
CASSLPGEGYTF
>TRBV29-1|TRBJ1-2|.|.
TGCAGCGTTGGGCAGAACTATGGCTACACCTTC
CSVGQNYGYTF
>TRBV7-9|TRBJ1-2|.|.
TGTGCCAGCAGTCCATCGGGGAATTATGGCTACACCTTC
CASSPSGNYGYTF
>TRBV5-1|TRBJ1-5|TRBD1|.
TGCGCCAGCAGGCCGACAGGGGGAAATCAGCCCCAGCATTTT
CASRPTGGNQPQHF
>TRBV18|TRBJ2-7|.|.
TGTGCCAGCTCACCAGGCCAGGGGAGCGAGCAGTACTTC
CASSPGQGSEQYF
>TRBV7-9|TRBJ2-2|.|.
TGTGCCAGCAGCTTAGCGAAAGGGGTCGCAGGGATCACCGGGGAGCTGTTTTTT
CASSLAKGVAGITGELFF
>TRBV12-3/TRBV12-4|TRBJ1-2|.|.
TGTGCCAGCAGTTTTGGGCCACACTATGGCTACACCTTC
CASSFGPHYGYTF
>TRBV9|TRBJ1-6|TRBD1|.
TGTGCCAGCAGCTCCCGGACAGGGCCTAATTCACCCCTCCACTTT
CASSSRTGPNSPLHF
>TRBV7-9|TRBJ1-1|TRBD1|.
TGTGCCAGCAGCTCCGGGACAGGGTGGCCTGAAGCTTTCTTT
CASSSGTGWPEAFF